These T cell receptor beta chains were read from a single sample in a study of neoadjuvant anti-PD-1 for oral cavity cancer. The assay was immunoSEQ multiplex PCR, and TCRdb's table has in-frame clones only and misses some. Among 13,000 to 15,000 clones listed, 70% were seen once. The sample was PBMCs, taken before nivolumab (anti-PD-1) treatment. The receptor source for this set is a person aged 35 to 85 with oral cavity squamous cell carcinoma. Both conserved end residues are trimmed from each CDR3.

V gene	CDR3 length	J gene	CDR3 protein
TRBV19	13	TRBJ2-5	ASSKLAGAQETQY
TRBV7-9	16	TRBJ2-6	ASSLAGLSSSGANVLT
TRBV7-9	15	TRBJ1-1	ASTSGWDKLLNTEAF
TRBV11-2	13	TRBJ2-3	ASALGAGGWNTQY
TRBV30	11	TRBJ1-5	AWSGGINQPQH
TRBV10-2	13	TRBJ1-1	ASSDAGVANTEAF
TRBV20-1	9	TRBJ1-1	SAHLNTEAF
TRBV11-2	15	TRBJ2-3	ASSSPRGRAPTDTQY
TRBV5-5	10	TRBJ1-1	ASGQWGTEAF
TRBV18	14	TRBJ2-7	ASSLWTGGLSYEQY
TRBV7-7	13	TRBJ2-1	ASSSGRSGGNEQF
TRBV5-1	16	TRBJ2-1	ASSLAGLAGGNYNEQF
TRBV19	13	TRBJ2-6	ASSTGSSGANVLT
TRBV2	11	TRBJ1-2	ASRGAGGKSYT
TRBV27	14	TRBJ1-3	ASSPRQGVSGNTIY
TRBV27	13	TRBJ1-2	ASSLSTTPVYGYT
TRBV4-1	13	TRBJ2-7	ASSQGLAEFYEQY
TRBV30	11	TRBJ2-2	AWAGGWTGELF
TRBV19	11	TRBJ1-2	ASTRTVNYGYT
TRBV5-1	12	TRBJ2-7	ASSLAPTTYEQY
TRBV14	21	TRBJ2-1	ASSHWKKGTSGSQGLRIDEQF
TRBV6-5	13	TRBJ1-4	ASSYNGGLGEKLF
TRBV27	12	TRBJ2-5	ASSTQLEQETQY
TRBV30	12	TRBJ1-1	AWRRTGEVNEAF
TRBV27	12	TRBJ1-1	ASSGGWGATLAF
TRBV19	11	TRBJ1-2	ASSILRASGYT
TRBV5-1	15	TRBJ2-5	ASSLVAGRRLKGTQY
TRBV2	9	.	AGSGGYEQY
TRBV5-5	9	TRBJ1-2	ASSQRGGYT
TRBV5-6	16	TRBJ1-4	ASSLAPQGVLINEKLF
TRBV20-1	9	TRBJ2-7	SAREGLRQY
TRBV11-2	12	TRBJ2-2	ASSPTGDTGELF
TRBV6-5	14	TRBJ2-7	ASSYSLGTGIYEQY
TRBV7-6	15	TRBJ2-7	ASSSALRLAGSYEQY